This T cell receptor beta chain appears in the sequencing data of a study of shared clonotypes between healthy human individuals. Whole-study context: CD4 naive cells filled three plates per donor, CD4 memory three, CD8 naive two and CD8 memory one.

The protocol was immunoSEQ multiplex PCR, while the TCRdb copy is restricted to in-frame clones and leaves out a portion. The sample has hundreds of thousands of clones, about 90% seen once. Naive CD8 cells were CD45RO-negative, positively selected for CCR7, excluding terminally differentiated effector memory CD45RA+ cells. Adults of Caucasian background living in Nashville, Tennessee made up all donors. The CDR3 sequence is 16 residues long. Unmatched junction bases numbered 11, after V lost 3 bases and J lost 8 bases. Source material: naive CD8+ T cells sorted from blood. The sequence derives from a man aged 25 to 45 in good health. The chain has TRBV23-1 and TRBJ2-4; 9 bases line up with TRBD1. TRBV23-1 is treated as an ORF (open reading frame) with a function not yet certain. The CDR3 region is CASSHLLRDRADIQYF. The CDR3 DNA sequence: TGCGCCAGCAGTCATCTTCTCCGGGACAGGGCTGACATTCAGTACTTC.